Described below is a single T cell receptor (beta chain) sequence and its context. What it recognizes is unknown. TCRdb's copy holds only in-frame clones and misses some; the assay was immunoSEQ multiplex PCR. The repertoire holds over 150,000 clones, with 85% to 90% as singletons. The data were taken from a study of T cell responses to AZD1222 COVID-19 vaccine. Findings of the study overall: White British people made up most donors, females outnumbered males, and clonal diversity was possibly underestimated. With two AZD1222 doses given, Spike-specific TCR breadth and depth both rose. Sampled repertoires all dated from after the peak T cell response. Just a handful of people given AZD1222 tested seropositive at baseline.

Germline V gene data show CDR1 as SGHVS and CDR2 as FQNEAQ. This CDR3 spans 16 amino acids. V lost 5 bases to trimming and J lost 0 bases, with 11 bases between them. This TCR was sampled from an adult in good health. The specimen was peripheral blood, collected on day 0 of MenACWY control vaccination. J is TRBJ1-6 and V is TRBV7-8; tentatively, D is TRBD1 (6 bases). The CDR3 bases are TGTGCCAGCAGCCGAGGGGGGAACTCCTATAATTCACCCCTCCACTTT. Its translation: CASSRGGNSYNSPLHF.